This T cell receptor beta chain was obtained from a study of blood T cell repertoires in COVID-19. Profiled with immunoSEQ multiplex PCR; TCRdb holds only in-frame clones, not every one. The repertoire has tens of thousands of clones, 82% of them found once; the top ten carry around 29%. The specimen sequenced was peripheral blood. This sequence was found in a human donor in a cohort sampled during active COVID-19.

The CDR3 protein is CASSSLSLATNEKLFF. CDR3 DNA sequence: TGTGCCAGCAGCTCTCTATCCTTAGCAACTAATGAAAAACTGTTTTTT. The chain recombines TRBV11-2 with TRBJ1-4; no clear D gene. The CDR3 contains 16 residues. Germline-derived CDR1 and CDR2 are SGHAT and FQNNGV. V lost 4 bases to trimming and J lost 0 bases, with 12 bases between them.